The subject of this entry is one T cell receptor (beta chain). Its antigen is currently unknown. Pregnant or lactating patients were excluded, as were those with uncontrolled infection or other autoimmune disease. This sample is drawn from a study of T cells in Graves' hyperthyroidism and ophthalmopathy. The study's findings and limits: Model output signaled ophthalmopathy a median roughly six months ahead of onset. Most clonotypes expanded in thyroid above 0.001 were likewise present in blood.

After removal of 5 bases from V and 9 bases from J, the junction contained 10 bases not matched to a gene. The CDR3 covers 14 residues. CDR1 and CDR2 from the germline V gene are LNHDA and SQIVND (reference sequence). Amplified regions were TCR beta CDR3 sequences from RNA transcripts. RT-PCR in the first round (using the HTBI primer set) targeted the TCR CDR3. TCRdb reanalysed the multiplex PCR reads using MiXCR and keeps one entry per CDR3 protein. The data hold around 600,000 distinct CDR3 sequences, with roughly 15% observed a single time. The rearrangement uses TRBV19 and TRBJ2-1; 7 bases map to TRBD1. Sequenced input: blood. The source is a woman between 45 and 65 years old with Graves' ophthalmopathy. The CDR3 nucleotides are TGTGCCAGTAGTGCACCGGGACAGTTTCGTGAGCAGTTCTTC. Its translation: CASSAPGQFREQFF. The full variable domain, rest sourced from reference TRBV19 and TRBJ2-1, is DGGITQSPKYLFRKEGQNVTLSCEQNLNHDAMYWYRQDPGQGLRLIYYSQIVNDFQKGDIAEGYSVSREKKESFPLTVTSAQKNPTAFYLCASSAPGQFREQFFGPGTRLTVL.